The present entry profiles one T cell receptor (beta chain) with its context. V lost 1 base, J lost 3 bases, and 16 bases lay in between. This CDR3 is 18 amino acids long. The germline CDR1 and CDR2 sequences are LGHDT and YNNKEL (reference sequence). This entry is derived from a study of blood T cell repertoires in COVID-19. Across the whole study: COVID-19 samples from acute and convalescent phases originated in the United States, Italy and Spain. T cells, B-cell-depleted T cells, or PBMCs provided the cDNA or gDNA that served as material.

Original methodology: Reference gene primer amplification yielded estimated nucleated cell counts. Generated by immunoSEQ multiplex PCR, the TCRdb table keeps only in-frame clones and is missing some. V, J and clone size reflect that table, while D and trimming were determined from the DNA. The table records hundreds of thousands of clones, about 80% of them present only once. This chain links TRBV3-1 (or the pseudogene TRBV3-2) with TRBJ1-6; D is uncertain. The specimen was peripheral blood. This TCR was sampled from a woman older than 75 with acute or convalescent COVID-19. CDR3 in DNA: TGTGCCAGCAGCCAAGTCGCAGGCGCCGATCACTATAATTCACCCCTCCACTTT. Protein product: CASSQVAGADHYNSPLHF.